Below are 16 T cell receptor beta chains sequenced from a single sample in a study of response to subunit inactivated influenza vaccine listed by TCRdb under 2018. The library was produced with RT-PCR. Sequencing was performed on an Illumina HiSeq 2500. The raw public reads went through TCRdb reprocessing: fastp at Q25, MiXCR clone calling, in-frame beta chains kept. Each CDR3 protein gets just one entry, which takes the most common genes and DNA from the rows behind it. This sample lists about 700,000 distinct CDR3 sequences; approximately 15% were detected once. The ten largest make up around 6.5% of the sample. The sample here was PBMCs from blood, taken approximately 15 days before vaccination. These receptors were taken from a man aged 45-65 years who received an inactivated influenza vaccine. Donor details come from another sample of the same person, matched by shared clones.

This clonotype has at least ten counts. J is TRBJ2-7 and V is TRBV5-1; 8 bases line up with TRBD1. In germline, CDR1 is SGHRS, CDR2 YFSETQ. This CDR3 has 18 amino acids. With 4 bases clipped from V and 2 bases from J, the junction kept 17 bases outside the gene matches. The CDR3 region has the DNA TGCGCCAGCAGCCTTAGGCCCTGGACAGGGTCTTTCACCTACGAGCAGTACTTC. It encodes CASSLRPWTGSFTYEQYF.

The chain is built from TRBV20-1 and TRBJ2-7, with D possibly TRBD1 on 6 matching bases. The CDR3 consists of 12 residues. Between the trimmed V and J ends, which lost 5 bases and 5 bases, there was a span of 13 bases. Germline CDR1 is DFQATT and CDR2 is SNEGSKA (reference sequence). The CDR3 spells CSAHRVGHEQYF. The CDR3 DNA reads as TGCAGTGCTCACAGGGTAGGGCACGAGCAGTACTTC.

This clonotype has only a few counts. The chain has TRBV29-1 and TRBJ2-3; 12 bases are shared with TRBD2. The trim removed 4 bases at V and 6 bases at J, leaving 5 bases unmatched. The CDR3 has 14 residues. Per the germline V gene, CDR1 is SQVTM and CDR2 is ANQGSEA. Here the CDR3 reads CSVATSGRSDTQYF. The CDR3 nucleotides read TGCAGCGTTGCAACTAGCGGGAGGTCCGATACGCAGTATTTT.

V gene TRBV19 combines with J gene TRBJ2-7; no clear D. Per the germline V gene, CDR1 is LNHDA and CDR2 is SQIVND (reference sequence). This CDR3 is built from 15 residues. Between the trimmed V and J ends, which lost 4 bases and 1 base, there was a span of 14 bases. In DNA, the CDR3 is TGTGCCAGTAGTACTAGTGGCACAGCATCCTACGAGCAGTACTTC. Translating gives CASSTSGTASYEQYF.

The chain uses TRBV7-2 and TRBJ2-2; 13 bases align to TRBD2. V was clipped by 5 bases and J by 4 bases; unmatched bases: 4. Germline CDR1 reads SGHTA; CDR2 reads FQGNSA. CDR3 size: 16 residues. CDR3 nucleotide sequence: TGTGCCAGCAGCCGTGGACTAGCGGGGGTCACCGGGGAGCTGTTTTTT. This codes for CASSRGLAGVTGELFF.

In this sample, this clonotype turned up a few times. This chain connects TRBV11-2 to TRBJ2-3; 14 bases are a match to TRBD2. Germline assignment: CDR1 SGHAT and CDR2 FQNNGV. The CDR3 extends over 18 amino acids. V lost 4 bases to trimming and J lost 5 bases; unmatched junction nucleotides: 11. CDR3 residues: CASSSMSGLAGVRDTQYF. CDR3 sequence (DNA): TGTGCCAGCAGCTCCATGTCGGGACTAGCGGGAGTGAGAGATACGCAGTATTTT.

This clonotype was detected only a few times. V and J are TRBV9 and TRBJ2-7; 9 bases line up with TRBD1. J was trimmed by 2 bases and V by 3 bases; bases with no gene match: 3. The CDR3 is 14 residues long. The germline V gene encodes CDR1 SGDLS and CDR2 YYNGEE. In nucleotides, the CDR3 is TGTGCCAGCAGCGCCGGGACAGGGCCCTACGAGCAGTACTTC. This sequence encodes CASSAGTGPYEQYF.

As regards this clonotype: A junction end diverges from the germline sequence, so it may reflect a read error. The V call is TRBV7-2, the J call TRBJ1-5; 8 bases are shared with TRBD1. Germline CDR1 and CDR2: SGHTA and FQGNSA. CDR3 length: 16 residues. CDR3 protein: CSSSSGQGRAGQPQHF. The DNA for the CDR3 is TGTTCCAGCAGCTCCGGACAGGGTAGGGCAGGACAGCCCCAGCATTTT.

The chain joins TRBV20-1 to TRBJ2-3, with 12 bases lining up with TRBD2. The CDR3 has 16 amino acids. Germline V gives CDR1 DFQATT, CDR2 SNEGSKA (reference sequence). J gave up 4 bases and V 1 base, and 6 bases lay outside the gene matches. CDR3 sequence (DNA): TGCAGTGCTAGAGGACTAGCGGGAGTTTGGGCAGATACGCAGTATTTT. Its translation: CSARGLAGVWADTQYF.

As for this clonotype: Mismatch with germline at one junction end may stem from a read error. The rearrangement links TRBV2 to TRBJ2-1; no clear D. The CDR3 sequence is 12 residues long. The germline gives CDR1 SNHLY, CDR2 FYNNEI. The CDR3: CAGSERVNEQFF. In DNA, the CDR3 is TGTGCCGGCAGTGAAAGGGTTAATGAGCAGTTCTTC.

J is TRBJ1-1 and V is TRBV3-1, with TRBD1 matching over 8 bases. CDR1 is LGHDT and CDR2 is YNNKEL in the germline V gene (reference sequence). V was clipped by 1 base and J by 10 bases; unmatched bases: 14. The CDR3 runs 16 residues. CDR3 DNA sequence: TGTGCCAGCAGCCAAGCTGGGACAGGCAGATCGGTCGGAGCTTTCTTT. Residues: CASSQAGTGRSVGAFF.

This clonotype occurred many times. The V call is TRBV5-5, the J call TRBJ2-3, with a tentative D call TRBD2 (5 bases). The CDR3 is 16 residues long. The V end lost 5 bases, the J end lost 0 bases, and 16 bases lay between the germline ends. Germline CDR1 and CDR2: SGHKS and YYEKEE (reference sequence). In DNA, the CDR3 is TGTGCCAGCAGTCCCCCGGGTCGGAGGAGCACAGATACGCAGTATTTT. This encodes CASSPPGRRSTDTQYF.

This clonotype was detected only a few times. The chain carries TRBV5-5 and TRBJ2-2; D is unresolved. Germline CDR1 SGHKS, CDR2 YYEKEE (reference sequence). This CDR3 comprises 14 residues. Trimming pared 4 bases from V and 0 bases from J, leaving 7 bases between. This CDR3 is CASSHPANTGELFF. Here the CDR3 DNA reads TGTGCCAGCAGCCATCCCGCGAACACCGGGGAGCTGTTTTTT. Based on the CDR3 plus reference TRBV5-5 and TRBJ2-2, the full variable domain is DAGVTQSPTHLIKTRGQQVTLRCSPISGHKSVSWYQQVLGQGPQFIFQYYEKEERGRGNFPDRFSARQFPNYSSELNVNALLLGDSALYLCASSHPANTGELFFGEGSRLTVL.

The gene calls are TRBV4-1 and TRBJ1-4; tentative D call: TRBD1 (5 bases). V gave up 4 bases and J gave up 1 base, with 10 bases separating them. Looked up from germline, CDR1 is MGHRA and CDR2 is YSYEKL. CDR3 length: 15 residues. CDR3 sequence reads: CASSRSGRTNEKLFF. The CDR3 nucleotides read TGCGCCAGCAGCCGCTCAGGGAGAACTAATGAAAAACTGTTTTTT.

This clonotype was detected many times. The V gene is TRBV28, the J gene TRBJ1-1; TRBD1 agrees at 8 bases. The CDR3 totals 17 residues. Germline V CDR1 and CDR2: MDHEN, SYDVKM. J gave up 0 bases and V 2 bases, and 8 bases lay outside the gene matches. CDR3 DNA: TGTGCCAGCAGTTTACTTTCCAGGGGGCTTATGAACACTGAAGCTTTCTTT. Amino acids: CASSLLSRGLMNTEAFF. Full variable domain (missing parts from reference TRBV28 and TRBJ1-1): DVKVTQSSRYLVKRTGEKVFLECVQDMDHENMFWYRQDPGLGLRLIYFSYDVKMKEKGDIPEGYSVSREKKERFSLILESASTNQTSMYLCASSLLSRGLMNTEAFFGQGTRLTVV.

The chain employs TRBV5-1 and TRBJ2-5, with 8 bases that match TRBD1. Germline CDR1 SGHRS, CDR2 YFSETQ. The CDR3 has 13 residues. Trimming took 7 bases from V and 5 from J; bases not matched to a gene: 7. The CDR3 DNA reads TGCGCCAGCTCGGACAGGGTGGGGGAGACCCAGTACTTC. Its translation: CASSDRVGETQYF.